The next 15 T cell receptor beta chains were all read from a single sample in a study of shared clonotypes between healthy human individuals (dated by TCRdb to the early 2020s). Receptor libraries were prepared by the immunoSEQ multiplex PCR assay. TCRdb retrieved this table from immuneACCESS and kept in-frame rearrangements only. Not all clones are present; in checked studies, unresolved V genes account for under half, and no reason is known for the remainder. This sample holds hundreds of thousands of clones; about 79% were observed only once. Under 15% of the sample is taken by the ten largest. The sample was PBMCs. All receptors derive from a middle-aged woman in good health. Some clones in this sample may be carry-over from other donors' samples.

The CDR3 loop is CASSPWPPGGELFF. Here the CDR3 DNA reads TGTGCCAGCAGTCCCTGGCCGCCGGGCGGGGAGCTGTTTTTT. The chain is built from TRBV27 and TRBJ2-2, with unresolved D. The germline V and J ends were trimmed by 5 bases and 7 bases, with 14 bases remaining between them. CDR1 is MNHEY, CDR2 SMNVEV, per germline (reference sequence). This CDR3 spans 14 amino acids.

The gene calls are TRBV7-8 and TRBJ2-7; D unclear. Trimming removed 5 bases from V and 7 bases from J, with 9 bases in between. CDR3 length equals 11 residues. Germline V gene lookup returns CDR1 SGHVS and CDR2 FQNEAQ. CDR3 DNA: TGTGCCAGCAGCATGCTACGAGAGCAGTACTTC. It specifies CASSMLREQYF.

This clone was recorded a few times. This specimen includes other DNA sequences encoding the same CDR3. The chain employs TRBV11-2 and TRBJ1-1, with D unclear. CDR3 length equals 13 residues. Looked up from germline, CDR1 is SGHAT and CDR2 is FQNNGV. The germline V and J ends were trimmed by 3 bases and 3 bases, with 8 bases remaining between them. CDR3 sequence reads: CASSFRPYTEAFF. DNA of the CDR3: TGTGCCAGCAGCTTCAGGCCCTACACTGAAGCTTTCTTT.

The genes are TRBV5-1 and TRBJ1-1; perhaps TRBD1 as D (5 bases). Germline CDR1 and CDR2: SGHRS and YFSETQ. CDR3 length equals 14 residues. V was trimmed by 0 bases and J by 1 base, leaving 7 bases between them. Written as DNA, the CDR3 is TGCGCCAGCAGCTTGGTTACAGGGAACACTGAAGCTTTCTTT. Translation: CASSLVTGNTEAFF.

This rearrangement joins TRBV6-1 to TRBJ1-5; no clear D. In germline, CDR1 is MNHNS, CDR2 SASEGT. Trimming removed 5 bases at V and 4 bases at J, with 9 bases between. CDR3 size: 13 residues. The chain's CDR3 is CASSWQANQPQHF. The DNA of the CDR3 is TGTGCCAGCAGTTGGCAGGCGAATCAGCCCCAGCATTTT.

This chain uses TRBV27 with TRBJ2-1, with D possibly TRBD1 on 5 matching bases. This CDR3 has 16 residues. Germline V gives CDR1 MNHEY, CDR2 SMNVEV (reference sequence). V was trimmed by 4 bases and J by 3 bases, leaving 16 bases between them. CDR3 in DNA: TGTGCCAGCAGTTCTAGTTTGGGGCCGTACTACAATGAGCAGTTCTTC. It translates to CASSSSLGPYYNEQFF.

With regard to this clone: Since a far larger clone is one base different, this is likely a read error. This CDR3 is also generated by other DNA sequences in the sample. The rearrangement joins TRBV7-9 to TRBJ1-2, with 7 bases identical to TRBD1. CDR1 is SEHNR and CDR2 is FQNEAQ in the germline V gene (reference sequence). The CDR3 has 12 residues. This CDR3 reads CASSTSWDRKTF. CDR3 nucleotide sequence: TGCGCCAGCAGCACTAGCTGGGACAGAAAGACCTTC.

This clone showed up just a few times. CDR3 residues: CASSFGSGGSYF. CDR3 sequence (DNA): TGTGCCAGCAGTTTTGGGAGCGGGGGTTCTTACTTC. The chain combines TRBV28 with TRBJ2-5; 8 nucleotides line up with TRBD2. The CDR3 sequence is 12 residues long. CDR1 and CDR2 (germline): MDHEN, SYDVKM. Trimming removed 3 bases from V and 14 bases from J; junction bases left unmatched: 8.

The chain recombines TRBV5-1 with TRBJ1-1, with D maybe TRBD1 (5 bases). Trimming left V 4 bases short and J 1 base short, with 14 bases between. CDR1 and CDR2 (germline): SGHRS, YFSETQ. This CDR3 is built from 15 residues. The chain's CDR3 is CASSQSGLSNTEAFF. The DNA for the CDR3 is TGCGCCAGCAGCCAATCGGGACTTTCGAACACTGAAGCTTTCTTT. The variable domain in full, completed from reference TRBV5-1 and TRBJ1-1, reads KAGVTQTPRYLIKTRGQQVTLSCSPISGHRSVSWYQQTPGQGLQFLFEYFSETQRNKGNFPGRFSGRQFSNSRSEMNVSTLELGDSALYLCASSQSGLSNTEAFFGQGTRLTVV.

The rearrangement joins TRBV7-9 to TRBJ2-1, with TRBD2 matching 11 bases. Germline V gives CDR1 SEHNR, CDR2 FQNEAQ (reference sequence). The CDR3 contains 15 residues. V lost 4 bases, J lost 4 bases, and 3 bases stayed unmatched. Written as DNA, the CDR3 is TGTGCCAGCAGCTCGGGACTAGCGGAGTACAATGAGCAGTTCTTC. It encodes CASSSGLAEYNEQFF.

The genes are TRBV11-2 and TRBJ2-7; maybe TRBD2 (5 bases). This CDR3 region has 12 residues. The V and J ends lost 3 bases and 6 bases respectively, with 9 bases between them. The germline V gene encodes CDR1 SGHAT and CDR2 FQNNGV. CDR3 protein: CASSFSASEQYF. CDR3 coding DNA: TGTGCCAGCAGCTTTAGCGCCTCCGAGCAGTACTTC.

The gene calls are TRBV27 and TRBJ2-1; 7 bases line up with TRBD2. The CDR3 extends over 13 amino acids. The germline gives CDR1 MNHEY, CDR2 SMNVEV (reference sequence). CDR3 in amino acids: CENRASGDNEQFF. CDR3 sequence (DNA): TGTGAAAACCGGGCTAGCGGTGACAATGAGCAGTTCTTC.

The V gene is TRBV7-6, the J gene TRBJ2-1; maybe TRBD2 (8 bases). The CDR3 has 15 residues. Trimming took off 5 bases at V and 9 bases at J, with 20 bases between the two ends. Germline-derived CDR1 and CDR2 are SGHVS and FNYEAQ. CDR3 nucleotide sequence: TGTGCCAGCAGCCAATCGGGAGGGGGCTACGGTGAGCAGTTCTTC. It specifies CASSQSGGGYGEQFF.

This clone was found many times. The V call is TRBV7-9, the J call TRBJ2-2; D is uncertain. Germline-derived CDR1 and CDR2 are SEHNR and FQNEAQ (reference sequence). Trimming cost V 4 bases and J 3 bases, with 0 bases left between them. The CDR3 is 11 amino acids. The DNA for the CDR3 is TGTGCCAGCAGCTACACCGGGGAGCTGTTTTTT. It codes for CASSYTGELFF.

With regard to this clone: This sample also contains other DNA sequences that code for the same CDR3. This chain joins TRBV7-6 and TRBJ2-3; D possibly corresponds to TRBD1 (7 bases). Germline V gene lookup returns CDR1 SGHVS and CDR2 FNYEAQ. CDR3 size: 16 residues. Trimming left V 0 bases short and J 3 bases short, with 13 bases between. The CDR3 sequence is CASSLAEAGGTDTQYF. CDR3 bases: TGTGCCAGCAGCTTAGCGGAGGCAGGGGGGACAGATACGCAGTATTTT.